This T cell receptor beta chain was found in a study of T cell repertoires in cytomegalovirus infection. About the study: CMV infection plus the matching HLA type was flagged by public TCR beta signatures.

Only a few counts were recorded for this clonotype. Its antigen remains unidentified. V lost 3 bases and J lost 0, with 15 bases in between. CDR3 size: 17 residues. Per the germline V gene, CDR1 is KGHSH and CDR2 is LQKENI. Findings and limits, study-wide: Using cumulative public TCR beta family frequency, the authors identified those who carried CMV together with the relevant HLA.

From the reads, TCRdb called clonotypes with MiXCR, one entry per CDR3 protein. The sample includes nearly 450,000 distinct CDR3 sequences, 31% of them seen just once. The chain couples TRBV18 to TRBJ1-5; D gene uncertain. The specimen was PBMCs. This clonotype originated in a human donor in good health (CMV status not recorded). Some clones in this sample may be carry-over from other donors' samples. The CDR3: CASSPRASLDSNQPQHF. The DNA for the CDR3 is TGTGCCAGCTCACCTCGTGCCAGTCTGGATAGCAATCAGCCCCAGCATTTT.